This TCR beta chain was captured in a study of blood T cell repertoires in COVID-19. Whole-study context: COVID-19 samples collected from the United States, Italy and Spain covered acute and convalescent phases.

Germline lookup yields CDR1 SGHNT and CDR2 YYREEE (reference sequence). There are 14 residues in the CDR3. J was trimmed by 6 bases and V by 2 bases; bases with no gene match: 5. Some clones are missing from TCRdb's copy, which holds only in-frame ones; the method was immunoSEQ multiplex PCR. The sample has some 96,000 clones, roughly 80% seen once; the top ten hold roughly 12%. The source of this sequence is a man between 45 and 60 years old with active or convalescent COVID-19. Input material: peripheral blood. The rearrangement joins TRBV5-4 to TRBJ2-3; 8 bases are a match to TRBD2. The DNA of the CDR3 is TGTGCCAGCAGCTTAAGCGGGAGTTCCGATACGCAGTATTTT. Translated, it gives CASSLSGSSDTQYF.